The clone carrying this T cell receptor (beta chain) appeared a few times. The data were taken from a study of blood T cells in healthy people across ages. It was with a sample-barcoded 5' primer and a J-beta primer mix that a second PCR of about 6 to 12 cycles was run. Each cDNA molecule was tagged by a template-switch adaptor with 12 random nucleotides. Samples each returned at least 3 million CDR3-containing paired-end reads. Via MiXCR, TCRdb re-called the 5' RACE reads, giving one row per CDR3 protein. The repertoire holds about 1,800,000 distinct CDR3 sequences, with approximately 28% as singletons. Sequencing used blood. The TCR originated in a woman aged 25 to 45 in good health.

The CDR3 protein is CAISDTASGGTDTQYF. The CDR3 nucleotides read TGTGCCATCAGTGATACGGCTAGCGGGGGCACAGATACGCAGTATTTT. This chain connects TRBV10-3 to TRBJ2-3, with TRBD2 identical over 9 bases. With V trimmed by 3 bases and J by 1 base, 5 bases remained unmatched. CDR1 ENHRY and CDR2 SYGVKD come from the germline V gene. This CDR3 has 16 amino acids.